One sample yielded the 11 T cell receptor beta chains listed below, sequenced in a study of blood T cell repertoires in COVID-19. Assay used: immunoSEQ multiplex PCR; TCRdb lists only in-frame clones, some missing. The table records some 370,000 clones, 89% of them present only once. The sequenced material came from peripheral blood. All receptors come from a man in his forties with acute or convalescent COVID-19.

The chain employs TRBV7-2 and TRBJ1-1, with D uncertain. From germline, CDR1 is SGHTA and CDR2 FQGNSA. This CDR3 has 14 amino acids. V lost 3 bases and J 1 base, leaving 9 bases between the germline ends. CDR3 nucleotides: TGTGCCAGCAGCTTTGGCGGCCGGAACACTGAAGCTTTCTTT. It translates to CASSFGGRNTEAFF.

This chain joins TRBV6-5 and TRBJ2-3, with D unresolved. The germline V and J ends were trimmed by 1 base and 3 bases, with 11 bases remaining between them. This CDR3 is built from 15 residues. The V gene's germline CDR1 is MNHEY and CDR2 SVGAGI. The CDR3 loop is CASSYLGLGTDTQYF. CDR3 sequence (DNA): TGTGCCAGCAGTTACTTGGGCCTTGGAACAGATACGCAGTATTTT.

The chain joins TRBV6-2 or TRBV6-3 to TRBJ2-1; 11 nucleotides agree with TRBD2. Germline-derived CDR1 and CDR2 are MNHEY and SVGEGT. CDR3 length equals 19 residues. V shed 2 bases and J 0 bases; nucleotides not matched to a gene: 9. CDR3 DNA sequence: TGTGCCAGCAGTTACCCGACTAGCGGGATAACAAGCTCCTACAATGAGCAGTTCTTC. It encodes CASSYPTSGITSSYNEQFF.

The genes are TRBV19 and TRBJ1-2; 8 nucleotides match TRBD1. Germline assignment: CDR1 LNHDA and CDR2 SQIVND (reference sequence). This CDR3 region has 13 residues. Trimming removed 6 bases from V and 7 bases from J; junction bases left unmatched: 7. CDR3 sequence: CASSVTGVGGYTF. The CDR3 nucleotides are TGTGCCAGTAGCGTGACAGGGGTTGGTGGCTACACCTTC.

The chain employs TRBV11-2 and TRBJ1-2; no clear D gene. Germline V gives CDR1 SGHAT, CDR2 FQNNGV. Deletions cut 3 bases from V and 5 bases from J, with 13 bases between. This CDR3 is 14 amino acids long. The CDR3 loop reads CASSLILAGYGYTF. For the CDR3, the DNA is TGTGCCAGCAGCTTGATCTTGGCCGGGTATGGCTACACCTTC.

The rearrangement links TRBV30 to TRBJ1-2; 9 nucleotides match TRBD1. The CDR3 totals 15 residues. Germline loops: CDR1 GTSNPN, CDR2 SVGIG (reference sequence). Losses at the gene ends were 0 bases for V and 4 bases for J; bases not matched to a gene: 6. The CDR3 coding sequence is TGTGCCTGGAGTGTGGGACAGGGTAGTAGCTATGGCTACACCTTC. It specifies CAWSVGQGSSYGYTF.

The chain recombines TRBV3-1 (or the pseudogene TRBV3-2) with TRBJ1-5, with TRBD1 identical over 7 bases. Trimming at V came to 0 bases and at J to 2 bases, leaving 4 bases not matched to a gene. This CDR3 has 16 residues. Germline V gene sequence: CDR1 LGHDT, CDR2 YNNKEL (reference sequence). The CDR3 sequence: CASSQDAGTGNQPQHF. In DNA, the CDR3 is TGTGCCAGCAGCCAAGATGCCGGGACAGGCAATCAGCCCCAGCATTTT.

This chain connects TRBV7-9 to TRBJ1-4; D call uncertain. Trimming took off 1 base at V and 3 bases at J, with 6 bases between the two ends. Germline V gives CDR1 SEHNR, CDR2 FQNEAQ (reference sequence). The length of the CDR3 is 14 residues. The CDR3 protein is CASSLDLANEKLFF. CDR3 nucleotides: TGTGCCAGCAGCTTAGACTTGGCTAATGAAAAACTGTTTTTT.

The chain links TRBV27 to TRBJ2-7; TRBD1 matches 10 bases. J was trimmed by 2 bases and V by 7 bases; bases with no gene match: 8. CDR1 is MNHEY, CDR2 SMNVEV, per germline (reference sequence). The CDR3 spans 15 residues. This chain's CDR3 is CASTPRGTGAYEQYF. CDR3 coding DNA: TGTGCCAGCACTCCCCGCGGGACAGGGGCCTACGAGCAGTACTTC.

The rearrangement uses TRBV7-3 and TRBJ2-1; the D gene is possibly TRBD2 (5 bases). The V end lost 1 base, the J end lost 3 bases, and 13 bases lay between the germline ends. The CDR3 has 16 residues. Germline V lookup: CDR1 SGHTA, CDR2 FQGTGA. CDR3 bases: TGTGCCAGCAGCTTAATAGGGCGGACTGTCTACAATGAGCAGTTCTTC. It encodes CASSLIGRTVYNEQFF.

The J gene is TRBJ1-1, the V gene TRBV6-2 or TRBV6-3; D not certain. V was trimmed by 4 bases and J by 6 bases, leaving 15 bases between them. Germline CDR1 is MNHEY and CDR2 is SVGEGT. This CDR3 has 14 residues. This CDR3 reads CASSSPGGRAEAFF. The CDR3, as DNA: TGTGCCAGCAGTTCCCCGGGCGGGAGGGCTGAAGCTTTCTTT.